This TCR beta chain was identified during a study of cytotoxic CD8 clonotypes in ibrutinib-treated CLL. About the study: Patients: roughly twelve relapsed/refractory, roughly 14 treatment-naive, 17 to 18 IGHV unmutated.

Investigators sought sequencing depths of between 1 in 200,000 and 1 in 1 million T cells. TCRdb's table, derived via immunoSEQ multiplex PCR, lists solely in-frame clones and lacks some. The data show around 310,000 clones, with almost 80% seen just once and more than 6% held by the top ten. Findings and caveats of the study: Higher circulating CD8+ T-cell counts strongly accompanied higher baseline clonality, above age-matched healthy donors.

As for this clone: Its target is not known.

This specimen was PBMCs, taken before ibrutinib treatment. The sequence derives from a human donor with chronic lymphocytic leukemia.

The DNA for the CDR3 is TGCGCCAGCAACAGCGGGCCCCAAGAGACCCAGTACTTC. Encoded protein: CASNSGPQETQYF. V gene TRBV5-1 combines with J gene TRBJ2-5; D perhaps matches TRBD2 (6 bases). The CDR3 runs 13 residues. Trimming took 6 bases from V and 1 from J, leaving 10 bases between them. Germline V lookup: CDR1 SGHRS, CDR2 YFSETQ.